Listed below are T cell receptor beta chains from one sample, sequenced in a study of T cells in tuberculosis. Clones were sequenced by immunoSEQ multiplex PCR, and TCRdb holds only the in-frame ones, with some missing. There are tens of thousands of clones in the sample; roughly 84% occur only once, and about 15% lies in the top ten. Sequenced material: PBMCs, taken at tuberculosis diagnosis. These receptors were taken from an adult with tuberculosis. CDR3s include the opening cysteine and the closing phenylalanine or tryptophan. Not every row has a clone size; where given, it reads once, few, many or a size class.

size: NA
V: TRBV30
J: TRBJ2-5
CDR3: CAWTRREAWETQYF

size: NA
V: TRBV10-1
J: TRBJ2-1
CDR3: CASSGFLAGAYNEQFF

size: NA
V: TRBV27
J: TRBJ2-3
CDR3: CASSYRTEGYSADTQYF

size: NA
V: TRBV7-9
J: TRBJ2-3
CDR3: CASSPGGRTSTDTQYF

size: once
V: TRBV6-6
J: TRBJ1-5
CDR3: CASRRETGNQPQHF

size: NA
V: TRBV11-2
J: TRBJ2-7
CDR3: CASSLWLGEAGRLNEQYF

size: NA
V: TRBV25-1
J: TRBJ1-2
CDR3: CASSAAGEFYGYTF

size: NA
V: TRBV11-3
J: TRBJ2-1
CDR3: CASSPPDRAVHNEQFF

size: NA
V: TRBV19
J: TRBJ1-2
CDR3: CASSIWGGPYGYTF

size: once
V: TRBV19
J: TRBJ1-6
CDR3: CASNGQYNSPLHF

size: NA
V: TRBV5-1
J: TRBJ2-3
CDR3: CASSFVSGRGTDTQYF

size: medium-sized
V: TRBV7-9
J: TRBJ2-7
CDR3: CASSFAGQGDYEQYF

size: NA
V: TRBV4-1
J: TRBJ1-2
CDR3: CASSLDSGVRNGYTF

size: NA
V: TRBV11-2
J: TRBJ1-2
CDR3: CASIETGGAYGYTF

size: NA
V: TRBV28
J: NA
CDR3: CASSLGESEQYF

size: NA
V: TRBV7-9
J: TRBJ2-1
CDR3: CASLKGTLNEQFF

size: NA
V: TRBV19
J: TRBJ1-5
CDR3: CASSTGGGNQPQHF

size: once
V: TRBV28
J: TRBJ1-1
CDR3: CASTSGAGAFF

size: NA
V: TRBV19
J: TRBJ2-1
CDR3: CASKSGGLFYNEQFF

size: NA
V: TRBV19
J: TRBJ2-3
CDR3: CASSPGQGLGDTQYF

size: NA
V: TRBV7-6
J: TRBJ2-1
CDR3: CASSIRQGYNEQFF

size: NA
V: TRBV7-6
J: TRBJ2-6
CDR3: CASSSPRRRDSGANVLTF

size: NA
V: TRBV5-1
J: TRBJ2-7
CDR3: CASSPAGENSYEQYF

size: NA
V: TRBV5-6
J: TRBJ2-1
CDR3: CASSRVVAGLSEQFF

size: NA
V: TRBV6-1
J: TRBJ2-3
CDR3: CASSELTSTDTQYF

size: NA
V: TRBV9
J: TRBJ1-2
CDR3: CASTERGKGYTF

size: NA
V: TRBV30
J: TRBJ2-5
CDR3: CTLSTGGIETQYF

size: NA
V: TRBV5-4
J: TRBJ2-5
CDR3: CASSPGTAQETQYF

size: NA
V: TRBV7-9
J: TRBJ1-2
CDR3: CASSLVTVEDGYTF

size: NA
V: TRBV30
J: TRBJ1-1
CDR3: CAWEGQTNTEAFF

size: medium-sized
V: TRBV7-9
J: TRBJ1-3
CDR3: CASSLDFGSGNTIYF

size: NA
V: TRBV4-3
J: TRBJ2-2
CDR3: CASSRARNTGELFF

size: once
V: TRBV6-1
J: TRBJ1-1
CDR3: CASSAIDSTNTEAFF

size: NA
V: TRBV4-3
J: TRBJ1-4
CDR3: CASSKSNEKLFF

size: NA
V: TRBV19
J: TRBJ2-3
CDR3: CASRAGPKTDTQYF

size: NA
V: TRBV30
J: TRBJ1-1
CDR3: CAWSSGGSAFF

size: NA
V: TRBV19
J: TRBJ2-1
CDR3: CASSNYRGEQFF

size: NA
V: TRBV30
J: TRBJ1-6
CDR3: CAWSGDGDSPLHF

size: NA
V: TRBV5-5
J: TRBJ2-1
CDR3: CASSLDPTGFYNEQFF

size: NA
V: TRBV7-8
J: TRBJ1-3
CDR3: CASSPHRVEGNTIYF

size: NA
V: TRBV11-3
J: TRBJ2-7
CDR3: CASPSTGREQYF

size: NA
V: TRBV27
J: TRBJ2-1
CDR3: CASSRTSGRANEQFF

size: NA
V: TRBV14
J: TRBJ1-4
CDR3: CASSQDVGEANEKLFF

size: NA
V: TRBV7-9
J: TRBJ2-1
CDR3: CASSPWTPRQFEQFF

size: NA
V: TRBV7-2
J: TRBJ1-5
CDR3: CASSFRGQRNQPQHF

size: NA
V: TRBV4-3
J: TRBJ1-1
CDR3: CASSQEVDRVNTEAFF

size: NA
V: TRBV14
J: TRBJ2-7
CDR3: CASSQDEGPYWYF

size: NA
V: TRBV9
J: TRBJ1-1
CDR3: CASSVDGITEAFF

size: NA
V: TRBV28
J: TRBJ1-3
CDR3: CASSPVRQGAGNTIYF

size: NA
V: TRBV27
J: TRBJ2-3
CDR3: CVSSYRTGKGTDTQYF

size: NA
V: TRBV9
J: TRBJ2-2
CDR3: CASSVATGLAGTGELFF

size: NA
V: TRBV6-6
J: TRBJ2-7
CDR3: CASITTGAYEQYF

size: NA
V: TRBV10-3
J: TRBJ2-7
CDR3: CAISRTGQAPYEQYF

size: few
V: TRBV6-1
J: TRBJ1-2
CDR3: CASSVELQGHGYTF

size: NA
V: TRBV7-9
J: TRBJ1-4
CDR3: CASSRDRVFATNEKLFF

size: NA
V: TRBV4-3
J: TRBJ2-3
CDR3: CASSQEVEGGPKNTQYF

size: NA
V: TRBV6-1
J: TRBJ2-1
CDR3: CASRTGTDYNEQFF